These 4 T cell receptor beta chains came from one sample sequenced in a study of Ad26.COV2.S vaccination and SARS-CoV-2 variants (dated by TCRdb to about 2021). Receptor amplification or capture employed the immunoSEQ multiplex PCR assay. The table comes from immuneACCESS by way of TCRdb, which keeps in-frame sequences with V and J called. Part of the clones is missing from these tables; in studies checked, under half for an unresolved V gene and the rest for unknown reasons. Within this sample are fewer than 800,000 clones, with 89% of them counted one time only. The ten largest clones represent about 1.5% of the sample. Explained via the paper, the treatment or condition label denotes: some 20 received Ad26.COV2.S at low or high dose, single or two shots; about 5 received placebo; per-sample allocation not given. For vaccine and placebo recipients, the sequenced repertoires came from samples collected on day 63 after the first injection.

Here the sequenced sample was peripheral blood, taken in a trial of Ad26.COV2.S vaccine versus placebo. The receptors derive from a person aged 18-65 years who received the Ad26.COV2.S COVID-19 vaccine or a placebo.

In the case of this clone: This sample also contains other DNA sequences that code for the same CDR3. The chain has TRBV6-5 and TRBJ1-1; D might be TRBD1 (5 bases). The CDR3 runs 15 residues. CDR1 and CDR2 from the germline V gene are MNHEY and SVGAGI. V gave up 0 bases and J gave up 0 bases, with 8 bases separating them. The CDR3 bases are TGTGCCAGCAGTTACTCGGCAGGGTTGAACACTGAAGCTTTCTTT. The encoded protein is CASSYSAGLNTEAFF.

This chain links TRBV6-2 or TRBV6-3 with TRBJ1-5; TRBD1 aligns across 10 bases. The ends lost 6 bases at V and 2 bases at J; junction bases unmatched: 7. The CDR3 extends over 16 amino acids. The germline V gene encodes CDR1 MNHEY and CDR2 SVGEGT. CDR3 sequence: CASSRGGTGGNQPQHF. CDR3 bases: TGTGCCAGCAGCCGGGGCGGGACAGGGGGCAATCAGCCCCAGCATTTT.

This clone has just one count. The J gene is TRBJ1-2, the V gene TRBV6-2 or TRBV6-3; TRBD1 might be the D (5 bases). The germline V gene encodes CDR1 MNHEY and CDR2 SVGEGT. The V and J ends lost 6 bases and 2 bases respectively, with 10 bases between them. The CDR3 is 13 residues long. The CDR3 reads CASSQGQNYGYTF. CDR3 coding DNA: TGTGCCAGCAGCCAGGGCCAAAACTATGGCTACACCTTC.

J is TRBJ2-3 and V is TRBV25-1, with TRBD2 matching 9 bases. The CDR3 totals 14 residues. Germline-derived CDR1 and CDR2 are MGHDK and SYGVNS. The J segment lost 6 bases and the V segment lost 6 bases, leaving 7 bases of the junction unmatched. The CDR3 here is CASRDSGRGDTQYF. CDR3 DNA sequence: TGTGCCAGCAGGGATAGCGGGAGAGGGGATACGCAGTATTTT.